This TCR beta chain was identified during a study of cytomegalovirus exposure and HLA in healthy donors. Only in-frame clones appear in the TCRdb table, and some are missing; sequencing was by immunoSEQ multiplex PCR. The sample comprises just under 75,000 clones, 94% of which are singletons, and roughly 3% rests with the top ten. Study-wide results and limits: It was reportedly the case that the classifier diagnosed cytomegalovirus status with high specificity and sensitivity. Altogether, about 160 TCR beta chains were recorded as cytomegalovirus-associated.

The CDR3 is made up of 12 amino acids. Germline CDR1 reads MNHEY; CDR2 reads SMNVEV (reference sequence). V dropped 5 bases and J dropped 7 bases, with 8 bases sitting between them. Comment on this clone: Its specificity is not known.

This sequence joins TRBV27 and TRBJ1-4; TRBD1 is a possible D gene (5 bases). The sample comprised PBMCs. This clonotype was sampled from a young woman in good health and CMV-seropositive. This CDR3 is CASSEQGEKLFF. The CDR3 nucleotides read TGTGCCAGCAGTGAGCAGGGTGAAAAACTGTTTTTT.